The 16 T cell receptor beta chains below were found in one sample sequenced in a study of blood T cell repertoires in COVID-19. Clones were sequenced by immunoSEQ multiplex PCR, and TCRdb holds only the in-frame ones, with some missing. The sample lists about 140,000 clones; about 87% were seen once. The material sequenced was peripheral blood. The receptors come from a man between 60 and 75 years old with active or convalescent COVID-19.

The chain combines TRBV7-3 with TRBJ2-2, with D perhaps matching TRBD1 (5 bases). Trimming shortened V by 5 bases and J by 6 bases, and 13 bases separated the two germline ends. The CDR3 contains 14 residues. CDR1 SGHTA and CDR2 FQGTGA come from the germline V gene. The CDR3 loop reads CASSPDSFSGELFF. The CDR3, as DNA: TGTGCCAGCAGCCCCGACAGTTTCTCCGGGGAGCTGTTTTTT.

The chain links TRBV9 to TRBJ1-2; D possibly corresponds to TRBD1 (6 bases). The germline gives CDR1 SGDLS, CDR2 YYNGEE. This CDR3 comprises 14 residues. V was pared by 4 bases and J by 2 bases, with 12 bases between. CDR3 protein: CASSSGVSNYGYTF. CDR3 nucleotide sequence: TGTGCCAGCAGCTCAGGGGTCTCAAACTATGGCTACACCTTC.

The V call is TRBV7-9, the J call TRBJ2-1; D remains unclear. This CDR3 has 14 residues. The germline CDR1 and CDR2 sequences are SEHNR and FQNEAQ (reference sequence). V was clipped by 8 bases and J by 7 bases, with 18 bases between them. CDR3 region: CASFVEEGRNEQFF. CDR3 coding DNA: TGTGCCAGCTTTGTAGAGGAAGGCAGAAATGAGCAGTTCTTC.

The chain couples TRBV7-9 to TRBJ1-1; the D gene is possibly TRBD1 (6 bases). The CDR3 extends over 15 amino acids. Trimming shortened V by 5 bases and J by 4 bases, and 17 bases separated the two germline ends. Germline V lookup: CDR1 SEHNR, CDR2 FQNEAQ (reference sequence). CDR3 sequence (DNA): TGTGCCAGCAGCCTACAGGGACTACGGGGCACTGAAGCTTTCTTT. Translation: CASSLQGLRGTEAFF.

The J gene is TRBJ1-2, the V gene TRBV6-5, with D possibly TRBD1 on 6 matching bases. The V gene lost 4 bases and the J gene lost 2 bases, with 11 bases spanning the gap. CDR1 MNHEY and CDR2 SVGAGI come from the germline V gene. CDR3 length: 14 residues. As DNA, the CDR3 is TGTGCCAGCAGTTGGACTGGACAGAACTATGGCTACACCTTC. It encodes CASSWTGQNYGYTF.

CDR3 region: CASPVGDYEQYF. The CDR3 region has the DNA TGTGCCAGCCCAGTGGGAGACTACGAGCAGTACTTC. The V and J genes are TRBV27 and TRBJ2-7; D might be TRBD2 (5 bases). The CDR3 sequence is 12 residues long. CDR1 and CDR2 from the germline V gene are MNHEY and SMNVEV (reference sequence). V was cut by 8 bases and J by 3 bases, with 11 bases left in between.

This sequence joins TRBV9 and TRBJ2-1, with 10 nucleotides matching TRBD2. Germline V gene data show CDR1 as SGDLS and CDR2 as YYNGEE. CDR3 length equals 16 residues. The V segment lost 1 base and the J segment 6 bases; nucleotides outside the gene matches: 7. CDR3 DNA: TGTGCCAGCAGCGTACTTCCTAGCGGGAGCATCAATGAGCAGTTCTTC. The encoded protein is CASSVLPSGSINEQFF.

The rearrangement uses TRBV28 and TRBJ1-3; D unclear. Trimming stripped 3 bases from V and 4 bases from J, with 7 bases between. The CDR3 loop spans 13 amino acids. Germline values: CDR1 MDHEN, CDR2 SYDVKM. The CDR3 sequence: CASSFQAGNTIYF. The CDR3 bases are TGTGCCAGCAGTTTCCAAGCGGGAAACACCATATATTTT.

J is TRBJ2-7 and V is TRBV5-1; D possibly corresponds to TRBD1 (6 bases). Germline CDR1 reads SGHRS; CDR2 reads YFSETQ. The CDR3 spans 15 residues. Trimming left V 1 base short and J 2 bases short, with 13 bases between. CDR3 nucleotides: TGCGCCAGCAGCTTGTCAGCAGGGGCGGCCTACGAGCAGTACTTC. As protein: CASSLSAGAAYEQYF.

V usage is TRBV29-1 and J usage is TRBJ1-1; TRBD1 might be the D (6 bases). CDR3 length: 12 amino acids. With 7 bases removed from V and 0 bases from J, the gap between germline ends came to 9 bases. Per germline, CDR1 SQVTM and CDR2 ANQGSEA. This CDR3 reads CSARQVNTEAFF. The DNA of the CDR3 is TGCAGCGCACGACAGGTGAACACTGAAGCTTTCTTT.

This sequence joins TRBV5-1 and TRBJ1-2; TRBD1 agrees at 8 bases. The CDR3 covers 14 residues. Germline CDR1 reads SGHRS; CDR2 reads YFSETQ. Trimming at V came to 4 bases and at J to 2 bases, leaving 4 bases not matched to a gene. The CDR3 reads CASSIGTGNYGYTF. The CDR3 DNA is TGCGCCAGCAGCATCGGGACAGGAAACTATGGCTACACCTTC.

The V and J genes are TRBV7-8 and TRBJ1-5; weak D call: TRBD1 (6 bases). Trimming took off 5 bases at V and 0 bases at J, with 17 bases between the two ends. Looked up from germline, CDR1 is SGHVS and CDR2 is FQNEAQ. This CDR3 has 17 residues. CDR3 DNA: TGTGCCAGCAGCAGTGGGCAACAGGGTTATAGCAATCAGCCCCAGCATTTT. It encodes CASSSGQQGYSNQPQHF.

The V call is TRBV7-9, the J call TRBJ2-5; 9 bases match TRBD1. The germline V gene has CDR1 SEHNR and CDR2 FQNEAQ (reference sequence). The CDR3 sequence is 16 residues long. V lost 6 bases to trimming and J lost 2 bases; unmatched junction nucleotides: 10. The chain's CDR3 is CASRPPRDRAQETQYF. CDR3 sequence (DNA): TGTGCCAGCAGACCTCCCCGGGACAGGGCGCAAGAGACCCAGTACTTC.

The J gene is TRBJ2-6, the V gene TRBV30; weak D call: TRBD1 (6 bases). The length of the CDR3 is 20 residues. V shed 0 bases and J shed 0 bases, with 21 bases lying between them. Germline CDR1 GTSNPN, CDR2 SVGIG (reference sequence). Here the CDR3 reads CAWSVDRIRRQYSGANVLTF. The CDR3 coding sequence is TGTGCCTGGAGTGTAGACAGGATAAGGAGACAGTACTCTGGGGCCAACGTCCTGACTTTC.

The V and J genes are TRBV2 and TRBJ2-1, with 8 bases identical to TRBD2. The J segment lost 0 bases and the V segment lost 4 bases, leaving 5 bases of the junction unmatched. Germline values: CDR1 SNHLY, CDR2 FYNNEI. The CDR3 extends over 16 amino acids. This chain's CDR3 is CASSASGGGSYNEQFF. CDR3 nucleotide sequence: TGTGCCAGCAGTGCGTCGGGAGGGGGCTCCTACAATGAGCAGTTCTTC.

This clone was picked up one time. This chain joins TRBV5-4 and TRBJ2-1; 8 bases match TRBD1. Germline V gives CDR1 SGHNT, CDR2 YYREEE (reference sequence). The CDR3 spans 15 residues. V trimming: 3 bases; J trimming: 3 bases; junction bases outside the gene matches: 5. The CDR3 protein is CASSSTGALYNEQFF. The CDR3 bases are TGTGCCAGCAGCTCGACAGGGGCTCTCTACAATGAGCAGTTCTTC. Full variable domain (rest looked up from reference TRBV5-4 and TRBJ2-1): ETGVTQSPTHLIKTRGQQVTLRCSSQSGHNTVSWYQQALGQGPQFIFQYYREEENGRGNFPPRFSGLQFPNYSSELNVNALELDDSALYLCASSSTGALYNEQFFGPGTRLTVL.